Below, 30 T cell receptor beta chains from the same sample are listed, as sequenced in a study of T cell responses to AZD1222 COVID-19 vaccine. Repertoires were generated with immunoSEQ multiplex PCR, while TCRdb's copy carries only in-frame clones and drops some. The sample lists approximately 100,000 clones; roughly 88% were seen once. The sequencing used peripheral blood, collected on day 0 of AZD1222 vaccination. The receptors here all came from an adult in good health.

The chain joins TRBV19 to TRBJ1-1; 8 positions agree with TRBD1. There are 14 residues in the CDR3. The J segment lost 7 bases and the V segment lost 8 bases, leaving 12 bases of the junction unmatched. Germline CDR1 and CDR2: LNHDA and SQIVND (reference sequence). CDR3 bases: TGTGCCAGTTCATCGACCGGGACAGGAGTTGAAGCTTTCTTT. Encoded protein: CASSSTGTGVEAFF.

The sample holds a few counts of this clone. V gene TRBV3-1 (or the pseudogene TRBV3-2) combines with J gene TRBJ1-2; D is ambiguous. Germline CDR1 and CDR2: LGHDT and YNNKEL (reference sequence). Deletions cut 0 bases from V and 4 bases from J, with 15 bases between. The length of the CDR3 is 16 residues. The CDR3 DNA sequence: TGTGCCAGCAGCCAAGAGGGGTCGAGAATCGCCTATGGCTACACCTTC. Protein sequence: CASSQEGSRIAYGYTF.

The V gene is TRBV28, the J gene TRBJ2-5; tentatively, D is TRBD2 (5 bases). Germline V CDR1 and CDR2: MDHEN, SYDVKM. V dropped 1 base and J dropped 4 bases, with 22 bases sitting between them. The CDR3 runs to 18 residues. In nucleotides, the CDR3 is TGTGCCAGCAGTTTATTGGGAAGCGGCCTGTCCGCCACAGAGACCCAGTACTTC. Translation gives CASSLLGSGLSATETQYF.

The CDR3 here is CASSFNQETQYF. The CDR3 DNA is TGTGCCAGCAGCTTTAATCAAGAGACCCAGTACTTC. The rearrangement joins TRBV7-2 to TRBJ2-5, with D unresolved. V lost 3 bases and J 2 bases, leaving 4 bases between the germline ends. Germline CDR1 SGHTA, CDR2 FQGNSA. The CDR3 consists of 12 residues.

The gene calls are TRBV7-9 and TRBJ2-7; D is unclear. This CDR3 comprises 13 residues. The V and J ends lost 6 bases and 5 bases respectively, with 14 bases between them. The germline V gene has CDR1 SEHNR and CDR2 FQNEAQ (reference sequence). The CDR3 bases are TGTGCCAGCAGATCCGCTTCTCGGGACGAGCAGTACTTC. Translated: CASRSASRDEQYF.

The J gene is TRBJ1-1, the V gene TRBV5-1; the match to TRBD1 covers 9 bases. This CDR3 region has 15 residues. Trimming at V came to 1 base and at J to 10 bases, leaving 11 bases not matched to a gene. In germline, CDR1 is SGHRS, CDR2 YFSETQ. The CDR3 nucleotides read TGCGCCAGCAGCTTGTCGGGGACAGGGTTCGGGGGAGCTTTCTTT. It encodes CASSLSGTGFGGAFF.

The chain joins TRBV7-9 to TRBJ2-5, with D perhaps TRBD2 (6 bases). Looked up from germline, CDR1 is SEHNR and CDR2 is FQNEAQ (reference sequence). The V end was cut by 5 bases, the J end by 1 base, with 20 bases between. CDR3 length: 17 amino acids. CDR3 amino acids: CASSEGFGRESQETQYF. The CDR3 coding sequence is TGTGCCAGCAGCGAAGGGTTTGGACGGGAGTCCCAAGAGACCCAGTACTTC.

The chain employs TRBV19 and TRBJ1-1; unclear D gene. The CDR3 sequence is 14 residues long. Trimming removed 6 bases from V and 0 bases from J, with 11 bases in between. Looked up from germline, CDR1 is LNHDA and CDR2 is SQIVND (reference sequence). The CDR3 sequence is CASSSKGLNTEAFF. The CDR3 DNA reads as TGTGCCAGTAGCTCGAAGGGCCTGAACACTGAAGCTTTCTTT. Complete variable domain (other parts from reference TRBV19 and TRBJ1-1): DGGITQSPKYLFRKEGQNVTLSCEQNLNHDAMYWYRQDPGQGLRLIYYSQIVNDFQKGDIAEGYSVSREKKESFPLTVTSAQKNPTAFYLCASSSKGLNTEAFFGQGTRLTVV.

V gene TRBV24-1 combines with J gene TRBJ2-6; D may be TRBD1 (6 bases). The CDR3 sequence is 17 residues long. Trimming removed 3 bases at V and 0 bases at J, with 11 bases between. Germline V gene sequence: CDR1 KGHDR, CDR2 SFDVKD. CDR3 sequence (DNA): TGTGCCACCAGTGATGTGGGACACCACTCTGGGGCCAACGTCCTGACTTTC. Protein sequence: CATSDVGHHSGANVLTF.

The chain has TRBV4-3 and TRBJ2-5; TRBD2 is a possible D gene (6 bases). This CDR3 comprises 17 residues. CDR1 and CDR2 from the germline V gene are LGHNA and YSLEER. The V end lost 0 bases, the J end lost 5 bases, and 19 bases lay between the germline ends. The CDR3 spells CASSQDPPTSQWETQYF. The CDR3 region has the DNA TGCGCCAGCAGCCAAGACCCCCCGACTAGTCAGTGGGAGACCCAGTACTTC.

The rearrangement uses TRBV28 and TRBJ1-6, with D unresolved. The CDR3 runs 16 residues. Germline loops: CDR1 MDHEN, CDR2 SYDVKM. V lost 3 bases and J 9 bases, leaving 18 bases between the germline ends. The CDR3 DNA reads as TGTGCCAGCAGTTTTTCTGTTAACAGCGGTGGTTCACCCCTCCACTTT. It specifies CASSFSVNSGGSPLHF.

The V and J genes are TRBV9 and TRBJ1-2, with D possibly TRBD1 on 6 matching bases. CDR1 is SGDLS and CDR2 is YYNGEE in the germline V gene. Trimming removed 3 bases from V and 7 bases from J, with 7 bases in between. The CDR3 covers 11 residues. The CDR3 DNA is TGTGCCAGCAGCGAGGGGGGTGGCTACACCTTC. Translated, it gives CASSEGGGYTF.

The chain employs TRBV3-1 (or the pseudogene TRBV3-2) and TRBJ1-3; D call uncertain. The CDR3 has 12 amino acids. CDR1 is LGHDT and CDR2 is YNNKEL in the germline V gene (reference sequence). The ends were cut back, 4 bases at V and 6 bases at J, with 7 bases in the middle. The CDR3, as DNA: TGTGCCAGCAGCCTGATAAAAAACACCATATATTTT. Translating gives CASSLIKNTIYF.

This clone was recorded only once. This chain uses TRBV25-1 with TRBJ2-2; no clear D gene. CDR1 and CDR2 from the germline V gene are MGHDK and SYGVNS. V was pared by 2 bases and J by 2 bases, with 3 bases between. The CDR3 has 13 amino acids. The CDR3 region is CASSELNTGELFF. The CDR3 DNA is TGTGCCAGCAGTGAACTTAACACCGGGGAGCTGTTTTTT.

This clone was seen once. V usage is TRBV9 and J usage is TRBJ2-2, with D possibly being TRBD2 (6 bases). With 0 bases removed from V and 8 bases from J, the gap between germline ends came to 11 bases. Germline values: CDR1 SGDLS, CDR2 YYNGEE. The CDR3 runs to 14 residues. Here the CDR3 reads CASSVDKGGGELFF. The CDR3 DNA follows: TGTGCCAGCAGCGTAGATAAGGGAGGAGGGGAGCTGTTTTTT.

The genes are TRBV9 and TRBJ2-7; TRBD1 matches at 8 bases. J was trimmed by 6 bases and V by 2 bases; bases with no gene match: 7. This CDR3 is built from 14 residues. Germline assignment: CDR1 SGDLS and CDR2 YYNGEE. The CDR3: CASSVSTGEVEQYF. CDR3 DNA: TGTGCCAGCAGCGTTTCGACAGGGGAGGTCGAGCAGTACTTC.

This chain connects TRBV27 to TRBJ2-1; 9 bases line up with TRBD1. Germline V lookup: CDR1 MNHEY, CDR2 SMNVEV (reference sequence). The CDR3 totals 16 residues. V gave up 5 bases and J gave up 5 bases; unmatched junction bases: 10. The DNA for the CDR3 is TGTGCCAGCAGTCTTTCCGGACAGGGGAGACACAATGAGCAGTTCTTC. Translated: CASSLSGQGRHNEQFF.

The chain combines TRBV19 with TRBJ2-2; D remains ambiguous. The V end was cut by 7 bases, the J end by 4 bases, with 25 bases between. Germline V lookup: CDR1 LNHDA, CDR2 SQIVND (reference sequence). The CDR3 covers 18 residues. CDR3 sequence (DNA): TGTGCCAGTATGCCCCAAGGGCGGTCAACGAGGAGCACCGGGGAGCTGTTTTTT. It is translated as CASMPQGRSTRSTGELFF.

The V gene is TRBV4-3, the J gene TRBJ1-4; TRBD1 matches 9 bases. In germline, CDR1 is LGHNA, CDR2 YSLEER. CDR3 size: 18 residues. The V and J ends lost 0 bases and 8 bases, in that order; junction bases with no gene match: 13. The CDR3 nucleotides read TGCGCCAGCAGCCAAGAGGGACAGGGATTAAGGTTCGGCGAAAAACTGTTTTTT. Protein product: CASSQEGQGLRFGEKLFF.

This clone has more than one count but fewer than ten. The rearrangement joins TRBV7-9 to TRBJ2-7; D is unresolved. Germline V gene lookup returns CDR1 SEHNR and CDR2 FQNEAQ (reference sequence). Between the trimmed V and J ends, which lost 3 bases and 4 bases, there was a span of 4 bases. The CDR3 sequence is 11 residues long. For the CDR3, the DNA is TGTGCCAGCAGCTTGGAATACGAGCAGTACTTC. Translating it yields CASSLEYEQYF.

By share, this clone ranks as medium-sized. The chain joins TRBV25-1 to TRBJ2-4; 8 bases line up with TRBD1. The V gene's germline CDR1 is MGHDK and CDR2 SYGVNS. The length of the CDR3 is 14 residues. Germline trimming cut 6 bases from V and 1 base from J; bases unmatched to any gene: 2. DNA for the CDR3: TGTGCCAGCAGCCGACAGGGGGCCAAAAACATTCAGTACTTC. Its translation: CASSRQGAKNIQYF. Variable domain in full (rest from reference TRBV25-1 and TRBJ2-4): EADIYQTPRYLVIGTGKKITLECSQTMGHDKMYWYQQDPGMELHLIHYSYGVNSTEKGDLSSESTVSRIRTEHFPLTLESARPSHTSQYLCASSRQGAKNIQYFGAGTRLSVL.

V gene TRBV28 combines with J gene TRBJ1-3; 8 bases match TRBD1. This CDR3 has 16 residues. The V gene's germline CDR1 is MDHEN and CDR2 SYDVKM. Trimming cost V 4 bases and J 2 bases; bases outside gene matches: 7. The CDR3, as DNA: TGTGCCAGCAGTTCACCCGGGACAGGTACTGGAAACACCATATATTTT. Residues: CASSSPGTGTGNTIYF.

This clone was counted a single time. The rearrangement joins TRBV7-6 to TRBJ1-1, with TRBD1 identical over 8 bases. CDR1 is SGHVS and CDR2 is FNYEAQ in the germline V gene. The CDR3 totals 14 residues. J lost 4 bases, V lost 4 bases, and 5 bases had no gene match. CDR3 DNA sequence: TGTGCCAGCAGCTCCTTTCAGGGGGCCACTGAAGCTTTCTTT. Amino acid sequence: CASSSFQGATEAFF. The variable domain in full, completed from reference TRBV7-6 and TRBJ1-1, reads GAGVSQSPRYKVTKRGQDVALRCDPISGHVSLYWYRQALGQGPEFLTYFNYEAQQDKSGLPNDRFSAERPEGSISTLTIQRTEQRDSAMYRCASSSFQGATEAFFGQGTRLTVV.

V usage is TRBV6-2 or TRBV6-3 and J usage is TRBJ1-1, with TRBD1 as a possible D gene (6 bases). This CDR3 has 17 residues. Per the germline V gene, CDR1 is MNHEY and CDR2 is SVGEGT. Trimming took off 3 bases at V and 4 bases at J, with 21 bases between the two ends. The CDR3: CASSYVPSGGRSTEAFF. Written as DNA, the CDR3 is TGTGCCAGCAGTTATGTACCCTCTGGGGGGCGCAGCACTGAAGCTTTCTTT.

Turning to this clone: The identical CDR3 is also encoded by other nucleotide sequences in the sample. CDR3 loop: CASSLDSNQPQHF. In DNA form, the CDR3 reads TGTGCCAGCAGCTTGGACTCAAATCAGCCCCAGCATTTT. This chain links TRBV5-8 with TRBJ1-5, with no clear D. Per germline, CDR1 SGHTS and CDR2 YDEGEE. Trimming left V 0 bases short and J 4 bases short, with 5 bases between. CDR3 length: 13 residues.

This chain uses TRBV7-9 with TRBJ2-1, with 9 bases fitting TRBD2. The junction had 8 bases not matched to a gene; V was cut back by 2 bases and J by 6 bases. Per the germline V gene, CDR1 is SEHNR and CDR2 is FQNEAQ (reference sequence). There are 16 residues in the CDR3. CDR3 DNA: TGTGCCAGCAGCTTATCCGCGGGAGGGCCCGGCAATGAGCAGTTCTTC. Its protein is CASSLSAGGPGNEQFF.

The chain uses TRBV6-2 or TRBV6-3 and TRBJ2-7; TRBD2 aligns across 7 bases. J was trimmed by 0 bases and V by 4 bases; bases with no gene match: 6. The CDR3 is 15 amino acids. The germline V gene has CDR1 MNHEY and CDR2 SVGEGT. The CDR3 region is CASSFSGRPSYEQYF. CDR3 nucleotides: TGTGCCAGCAGTTTTAGCGGGCGTCCCTCCTACGAGCAGTACTTC.

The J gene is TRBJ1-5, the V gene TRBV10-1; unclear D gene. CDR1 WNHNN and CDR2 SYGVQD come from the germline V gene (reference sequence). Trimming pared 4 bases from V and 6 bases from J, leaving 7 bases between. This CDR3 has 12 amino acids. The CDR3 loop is CASSGWAQPQHF. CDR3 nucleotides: TGCGCCAGCAGTGGGTGGGCTCAGCCCCAGCATTTT.

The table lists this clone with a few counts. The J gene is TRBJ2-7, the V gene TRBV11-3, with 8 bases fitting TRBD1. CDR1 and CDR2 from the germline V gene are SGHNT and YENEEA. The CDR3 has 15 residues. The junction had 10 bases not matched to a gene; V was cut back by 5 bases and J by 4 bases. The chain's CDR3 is CASSLSHRGAYEQYF. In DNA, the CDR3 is TGTGCCAGCAGCCTAAGCCACAGGGGGGCTTACGAGCAGTACTTC.

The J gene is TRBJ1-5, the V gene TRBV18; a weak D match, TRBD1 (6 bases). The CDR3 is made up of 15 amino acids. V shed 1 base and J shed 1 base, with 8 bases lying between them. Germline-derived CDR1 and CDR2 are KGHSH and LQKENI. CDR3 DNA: TGTGCCAGCTCACCACGGACAGAAAGCAATCAGCCCCAGCATTTT. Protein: CASSPRTESNQPQHF.